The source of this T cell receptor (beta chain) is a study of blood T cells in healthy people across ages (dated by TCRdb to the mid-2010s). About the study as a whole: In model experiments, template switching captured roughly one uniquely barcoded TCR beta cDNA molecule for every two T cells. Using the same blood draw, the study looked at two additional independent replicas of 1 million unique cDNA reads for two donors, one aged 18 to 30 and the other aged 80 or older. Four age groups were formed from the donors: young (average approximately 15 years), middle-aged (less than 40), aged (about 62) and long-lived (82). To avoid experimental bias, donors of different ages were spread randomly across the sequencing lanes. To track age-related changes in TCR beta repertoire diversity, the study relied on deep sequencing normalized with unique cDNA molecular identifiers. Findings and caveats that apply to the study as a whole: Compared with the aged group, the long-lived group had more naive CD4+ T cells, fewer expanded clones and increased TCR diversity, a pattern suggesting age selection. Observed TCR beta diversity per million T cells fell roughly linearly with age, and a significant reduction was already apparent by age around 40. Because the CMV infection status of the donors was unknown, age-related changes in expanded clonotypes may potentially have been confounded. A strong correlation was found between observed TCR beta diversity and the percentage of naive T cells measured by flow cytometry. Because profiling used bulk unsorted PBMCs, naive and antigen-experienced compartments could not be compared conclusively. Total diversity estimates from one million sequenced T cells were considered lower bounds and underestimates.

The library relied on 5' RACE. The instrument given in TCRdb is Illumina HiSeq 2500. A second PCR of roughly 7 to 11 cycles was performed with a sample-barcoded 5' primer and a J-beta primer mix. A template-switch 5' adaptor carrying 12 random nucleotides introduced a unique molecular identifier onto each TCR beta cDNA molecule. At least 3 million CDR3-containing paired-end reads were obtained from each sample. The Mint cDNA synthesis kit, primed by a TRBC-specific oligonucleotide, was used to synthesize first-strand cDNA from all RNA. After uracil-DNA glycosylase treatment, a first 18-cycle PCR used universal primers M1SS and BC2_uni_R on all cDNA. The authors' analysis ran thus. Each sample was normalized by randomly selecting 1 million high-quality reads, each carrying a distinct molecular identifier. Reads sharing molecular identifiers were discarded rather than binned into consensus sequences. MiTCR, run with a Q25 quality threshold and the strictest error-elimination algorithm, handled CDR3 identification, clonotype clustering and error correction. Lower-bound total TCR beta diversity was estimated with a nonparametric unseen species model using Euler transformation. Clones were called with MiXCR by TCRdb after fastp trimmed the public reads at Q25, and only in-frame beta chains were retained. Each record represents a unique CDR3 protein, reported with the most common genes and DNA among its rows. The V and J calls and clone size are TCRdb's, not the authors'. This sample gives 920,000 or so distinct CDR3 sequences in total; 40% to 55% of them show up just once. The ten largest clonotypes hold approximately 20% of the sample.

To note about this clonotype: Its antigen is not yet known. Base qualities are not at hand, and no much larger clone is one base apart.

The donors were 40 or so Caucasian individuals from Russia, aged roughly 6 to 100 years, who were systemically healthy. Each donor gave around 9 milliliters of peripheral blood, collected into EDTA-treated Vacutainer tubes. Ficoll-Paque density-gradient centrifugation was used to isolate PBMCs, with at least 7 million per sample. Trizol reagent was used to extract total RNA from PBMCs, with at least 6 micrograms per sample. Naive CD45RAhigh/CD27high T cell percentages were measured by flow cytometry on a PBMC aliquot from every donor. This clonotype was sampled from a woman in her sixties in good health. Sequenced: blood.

In nucleotide form, the sequence is TGTGCCAGCAGCATAGGACAGGGAGCGAACACTGAAGCTTTCTTT. Its product reads: CASSIGQGANTEAFF. The chain links TRBV7-8 with TRBJ1-1, and TRBD1 matches 8 of the central bases. Trimming removed 5 bases from V and 1 base from J; the gene matches leave 6 bases unexplained. Its CDR3 holds 15 amino acids, cysteine through phenylalanine. The DNA shown is the 45-base CDR3, in frame from base 1. CDR1 and CDR2 are read off the germline V gene as SGHVS and FQNEAQ. Extended through the reference TRBV7-8 and TRBJ1-1 proteins, this CDR3 yields the full variable domain: GAGVSQSPRYKVAKRGQDVALRCDPISGHVSLFWYQQALGQGPEFLTYFQNEAQLDKSGLPSDRFFAERPEGSVSTLKIQRTQQEDSAVYLCASSIGQGANTEAFFGQGTRLTVV.